One T cell receptor (beta chain) is described in this entry. The germline gives CDR1 SGHVS, CDR2 FNYEAQ. The CDR3 consists of 14 residues. V was pared by 3 bases and J by 3 bases, with 11 bases between. Authors' analysis steps: Reference gene primer amplification in the assay estimated nucleated cell counts. Sequencing used immunoSEQ multiplex PCR; TCRdb keeps in-frame clones, though not all of them. V and J calls and clone size are as listed in that table; D and trimming were resolved from the DNA. The sample has about 260,000 clones, 80% to 90% seen once. This entry comes from a study of blood T cell repertoires in COVID-19. Study background: Collection of acute and convalescent COVID-19 samples took place in the United States, Italy and Spain. Sources were T cells, B-cell-depleted T cells, or PBMCs; the material itself was cDNA or gDNA.

This clonotype was sampled from a man younger than 40 with active or convalescent COVID-19. The gene calls are TRBV7-6 and TRBJ1-1; D gene uncertain. The specimen sequenced was peripheral blood. CDR3 nucleotide sequence: TGTGCCAGCAGCTTGGTAATCGGGGACACTGAAGCTTTCTTT. Amino acids: CASSLVIGDTEAFF.